This T cell receptor beta chain stems from a study of blood T cells in healthy people across ages. Study outcomes and limitations: CMV status of donors was unknown, possibly confounding expanded clonotype changes.

A second PCR of about 6 to 11 cycles used a sample-barcoded 5' primer and a J-beta primer mix. A single record per CDR3 protein comes from TCRdb applying MiXCR to the 5' RACE reads. The table shows hundreds of thousands of distinct CDR3 sequences, with roughly 64% occurring only once. About this clonotype itself: Its antigen remains unidentified.

The source of this sequence is a man aged 30-40 years in good health. The material sequenced was blood.

CDR3 loop: CSARTSAGANVLTF. CDR3 sequence (DNA): TGCAGTGCTAGGACCAGCGCTGGGGCCAACGTCCTGACTTTC. The gene calls are TRBV20-1 and TRBJ2-6; unclear D gene. The germline V and J ends were trimmed by 3 bases and 2 bases, with 8 bases remaining between them. The CDR3 is 14 residues long. Germline V gene lookup returns CDR1 DFQATT and CDR2 SNEGSKA (reference sequence).